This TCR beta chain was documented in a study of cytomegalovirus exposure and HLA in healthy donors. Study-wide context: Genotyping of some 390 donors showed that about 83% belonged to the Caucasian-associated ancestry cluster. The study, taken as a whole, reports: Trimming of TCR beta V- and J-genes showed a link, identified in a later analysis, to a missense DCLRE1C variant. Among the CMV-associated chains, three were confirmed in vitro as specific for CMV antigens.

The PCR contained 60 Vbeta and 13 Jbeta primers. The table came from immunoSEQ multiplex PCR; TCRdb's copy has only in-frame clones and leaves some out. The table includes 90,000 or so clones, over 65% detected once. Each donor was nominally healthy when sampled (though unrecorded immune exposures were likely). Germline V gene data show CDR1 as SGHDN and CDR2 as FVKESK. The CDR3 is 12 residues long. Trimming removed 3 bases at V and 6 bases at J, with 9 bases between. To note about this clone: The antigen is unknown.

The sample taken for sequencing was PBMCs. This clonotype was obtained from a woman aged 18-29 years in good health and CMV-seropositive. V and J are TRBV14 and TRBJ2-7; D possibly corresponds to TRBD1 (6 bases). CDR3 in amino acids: CASSHRTVEQYF. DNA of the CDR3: TGTGCCAGCAGCCACCGGACAGTCGAGCAGTACTTC.